A selection of T cell receptor beta chains follows, all from one sample in a study of control samples from healthy donors and cancer patients. Libraries were prepared by immunoSEQ multiplex PCR; TCRdb keeps only in-frame clonotypes and omits some of them. The data show over 50,000 clones, nearly 90% seen once. Sequencing used blood. Receptors originate from a man aged 50-59 years in good health. CDR3s include the opening cysteine and the closing phenylalanine or tryptophan. The D gene is left open where the match is weak. The size entry is marked missing in some rows and otherwise reads once, few, many or a size class.

V	D	J	size	CDR3	DNA
TRBV18	TRBD1	TRBJ2-1	.	CASYRQGDNEQFF	TGTGCCAGCTACCGACAGGGGGACAATGAGCAGTTCTTC
TRBV6-7	TRBD2	TRBJ2-7	.	CASSNRTSGRYEQYF	TGTGCCAGCAGCAACCGGACTAGCGGGAGATACGAGCAGTACTTC
TRBV6-2/TRBV6-3	.	TRBJ1-5	.	CASSPDTWPQPQHF	TGTGCCAGCAGCCCGGACACTTGGCCTCAGCCCCAGCATTTT
TRBV28	.	TRBJ1-6	few	CASTLRPSGNSPLHF	TGTGCCAGCACTTTGCGGCCCTCGGGGAATTCACCCCTCCACTTT
TRBV6-1	TRBD1	TRBJ1-1	few	CASSAWDRGPTRNTEAFF	TGTGCCAGCAGTGCTTGGGACAGGGGTCCCACGCGGAACACTGAAGCTTTCTTT
TRBV13	.	TRBJ2-2	once	CASSSGTVNTGELFF	TGTGCCAGCAGTTCCGGGACGGTGAACACCGGGGAGCTGTTTTTT
TRBV7-2	TRBD1	TRBJ2-5	.	CASSSPPGQSQETQYF	TGTGCCAGCAGCTCCCCCCCGGGACAGTCCCAAGAGACCCAGTACTTC
TRBV7-9	.	TRBJ1-6	.	CASSRSAFEGSPLHF	TGTGCCAGCAGCCGAAGCGCCTTCGAAGGTTCACCCCTCCACTTT
TRBV9	TRBD2	TRBJ2-2	few	CASSVGLAGNTGELFF	TGTGCCAGCAGCGTAGGTCTAGCGGGGAACACCGGGGAGCTGTTTTTT
TRBV10-3	.	TRBJ2-1	.	CAISKPYSRGNEQFF	TGTGCCATCAGCAAACCCTATTCCCGGGGTAATGAGCAGTTCTTC
TRBV7-3	TRBD1	TRBJ1-1	.	CASSLGATTGMNTEAFF	TGTGCCAGCAGCTTAGGGGCAACGACAGGGATGAACACTGAAGCTTTCTTT
TRBV19	.	TRBJ2-5	.	CATSFRETQYF	TGTGCCACCTCCTTCCGGGAGACCCAGTACTTC
TRBV25-1	TRBD1	TRBJ1-3	once	CASSGTGTGNTIYF	TGTGCCAGCAGCGGGACAGGGACTGGAAACACCATATATTTT
TRBV6-6	.	TRBJ2-7	.	CASSYPGAYEQYF	TGTGCCAGCAGTTACCCGGGTGCGTACGAGCAGTACTTC
TRBV14	TRBD1	TRBJ2-5	.	CASSQFRGQGERQETQYF	TGTGCCAGCAGCCAATTCAGGGGACAGGGGGAGCGGCAAGAGACCCAGTACTTC